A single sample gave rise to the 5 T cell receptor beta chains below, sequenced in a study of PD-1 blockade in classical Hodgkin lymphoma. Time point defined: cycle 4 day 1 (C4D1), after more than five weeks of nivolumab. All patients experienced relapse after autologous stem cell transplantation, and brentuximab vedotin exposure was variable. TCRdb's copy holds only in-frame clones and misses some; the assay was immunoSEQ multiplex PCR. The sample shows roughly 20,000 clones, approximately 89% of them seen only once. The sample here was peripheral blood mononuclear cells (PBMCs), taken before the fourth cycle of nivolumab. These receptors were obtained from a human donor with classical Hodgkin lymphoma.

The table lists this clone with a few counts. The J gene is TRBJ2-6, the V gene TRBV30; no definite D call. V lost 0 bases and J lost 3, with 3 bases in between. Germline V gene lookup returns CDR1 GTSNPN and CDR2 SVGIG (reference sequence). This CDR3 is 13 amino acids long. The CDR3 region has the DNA TGTGCCTGGAGTGTAGGTGGGGCCAACGTCCTGACTTTC. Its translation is CAWSVGGANVLTF.

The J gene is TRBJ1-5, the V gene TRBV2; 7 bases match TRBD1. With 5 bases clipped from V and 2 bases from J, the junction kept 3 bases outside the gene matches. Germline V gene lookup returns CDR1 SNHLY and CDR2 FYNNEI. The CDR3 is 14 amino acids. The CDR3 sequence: CASSRTGGNQPQHF. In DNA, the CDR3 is TGTGCCAGCAGTCGGACAGGCGGCAATCAGCCCCAGCATTTT. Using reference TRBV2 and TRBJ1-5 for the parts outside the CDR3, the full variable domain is EPEVTQTPSHQVTQMGQEVILRCVPISNHLYFYWYRQILGQKVEFLVSFYNNEISEKSEIFDDQFSVERPDGSNFTLKIRSTKLEDSAMYFCASSRTGGNQPQHFGDGTRLSIL.

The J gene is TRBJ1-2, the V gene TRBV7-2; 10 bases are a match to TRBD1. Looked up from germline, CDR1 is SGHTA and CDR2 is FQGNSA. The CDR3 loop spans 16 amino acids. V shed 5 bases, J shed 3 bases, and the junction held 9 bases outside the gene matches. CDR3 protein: CASSPIGTGEYYGYTF. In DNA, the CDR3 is TGTGCCAGCAGCCCCATAGGGACAGGGGAATACTATGGCTACACCTTC. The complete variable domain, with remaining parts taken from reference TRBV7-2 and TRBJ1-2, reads GAGVSQSPSNKVTEKGKDVELRCDPISGHTALYWYRQSLGQGLEFLIYFQGNSAPDKSGLPSDRFSAERTGGSVSTLTIQRTQQEDSAVYLCASSPIGTGEYYGYTFGSGTRLTVV.

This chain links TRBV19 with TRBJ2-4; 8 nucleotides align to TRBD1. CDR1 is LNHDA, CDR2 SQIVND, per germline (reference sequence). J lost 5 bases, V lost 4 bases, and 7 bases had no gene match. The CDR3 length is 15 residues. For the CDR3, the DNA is TGTGCCAGTAGTAAGGGCAGGGGGCTTGAAAACATTCAGTACTTC. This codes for CASSKGRGLENIQYF.

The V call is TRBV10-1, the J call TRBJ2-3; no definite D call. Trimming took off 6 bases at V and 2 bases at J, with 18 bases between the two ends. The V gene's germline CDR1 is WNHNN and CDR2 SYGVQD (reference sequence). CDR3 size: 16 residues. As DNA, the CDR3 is TGCGCCAGCAGAGTCCAGGCGGCCACCGCCACAGATACGCAGTATTTT. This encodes CASRVQAATATDTQYF.